The clone carrying this TCR beta chain was observed at least ten times. This sample was taken from a study of Graves' ophthalmopathy and Graves' hyperthyroidism. Amplifying from RNA transcripts, the study obtained TCR beta CDR3 regions. HTBI primers were used in a first-round RT-PCR, which preceded a second-round multiplex PCR. One entry per CDR3 protein results from TCRdb running MiXCR on the multiplex PCR reads. Seen here are around 1.1 million distinct CDR3 sequences, about 36% observed once, and the top ten hold 11%. Germline V gene data show CDR1 as SGHDN and CDR2 as FVKESK. This CDR3 contains 14 residues. V was pared by 5 bases and J by 3 bases, with 13 bases between.

The TCR originated in an adult man with Graves' hyperthyroidism. Sequenced material: peripheral blood or thyroid tissue (not recorded which). The chain combines TRBV14 with TRBJ1-1, with D hard to call. The CDR3 here is CASSGMGWDTEAFF. In nucleotides, the CDR3 is TGTGCCAGCAGCGGAATGGGATGGGACACTGAAGCTTTCTTT.